This passage covers 22 T cell receptor beta chains from one sample sequenced in a study of early T cells in non-severe SARS-CoV-2 infection. TCRdb re-analysed the 5' RACE reads in MiXCR, keeping a single row per CDR3 protein. The sample lists 65,000 to 90,000 distinct CDR3 sequences; around 12% were seen once. The sequencing sample was made of whole blood. The receptors were gathered from an adult who was a healthcare worker with PCR-confirmed SARS-CoV-2 infection or an uninfected control (not recorded which).

The chain combines TRBV11-1 with TRBJ2-7, with TRBD1 matching over 7 bases. The V and J ends lost 3 bases and 0 bases, in that order; junction bases with no gene match: 5. Per the germline V gene, CDR1 is SGHAT and CDR2 is FQDESV (reference sequence). The CDR3 totals 15 residues. The CDR3 sequence is CASSLETGSSYEQYF. CDR3 sequence (DNA): TGTGCCAGCAGCTTGGAGACAGGGAGCTCCTACGAGCAGTACTTC.

This clonotype was picked up a small number of times. The chain joins TRBV3-1 to TRBJ2-1, with unresolved D. CDR1 and CDR2 (germline): LGHDT, YNNKEL (reference sequence). This CDR3 contains 16 residues. V lost 3 bases to trimming and J lost 0 bases, with 12 bases between them. The CDR3 region is CASSHGITSSYNEQFF. The CDR3 DNA is TGTGCCAGCAGCCATGGTATTACCAGCTCCTACAATGAGCAGTTCTTC.

This clonotype has just a few counts. This chain links TRBV7-9 with TRBJ2-5, with D uncertain. The CDR3 is 15 amino acids. CDR1 is SEHNR and CDR2 is FQNEAQ in the germline V gene (reference sequence). V shed 4 bases and J shed 1 base, with 13 bases lying between them. The CDR3 DNA follows: TGTGCCAGCAGCTCCCTCGGCTTTCTCCAAGAGACCCAGTACTTC. Residues: CASSSLGFLQETQYF.

The CDR3 is CASRPAGTGKEKLFF. CDR3 DNA: TGTGCCAGTAGACCGGCCGGGACAGGGAAAGAAAAACTGTTTTTT. This chain links TRBV19 with TRBJ1-4; TRBD1 aligns across 9 bases. Germline lookup yields CDR1 LNHDA and CDR2 SQIVND (reference sequence). This CDR3 has 15 residues. Trimming at V came to 6 bases and at J to 8 bases, leaving 10 bases not matched to a gene.

This clonotype was seen a handful of times. V usage is TRBV6-6 and J usage is TRBJ2-5, with D uncertain. Germline CDR1 is MNHNY and CDR2 is SVGAGI (reference sequence). The CDR3 sequence is 14 residues long. Trimming took 7 bases from V and 5 from J, leaving 17 bases between them. The CDR3 is CASKVTTNAETQYF. As DNA, the CDR3 is TGTGCCAGCAAAGTCACCACTAACGCGGAGACCCAGTACTTC.

The chain carries TRBV19 and TRBJ1-2; D ambiguous. The germline V and J ends were trimmed by 4 bases and 0 bases, with 12 bases remaining between them. CDR3 length equals 15 residues. In germline, CDR1 is LNHDA, CDR2 SQIVND (reference sequence). The CDR3 sequence: CASSTPTDTNYGYTF. CDR3 sequence (DNA): TGTGCCAGTAGTACACCGACCGATACTAACTATGGCTACACCTTC.

The V gene is TRBV12-3 or TRBV12-4, the J gene TRBJ2-5; D is unclear. Trimming shortened V by 6 bases and J by 5 bases, and 10 bases separated the two germline ends. The CDR3 is made up of 12 amino acids. The CDR3 nucleotides are TGTGCCAGCAGCTACCCGCCTGAGACCCAGTACTTC. Its translation: CASSYPPETQYF.

This clonotype was counted many times. V gene TRBV27 combines with J gene TRBJ2-5; 7 bases agree with TRBD1. Trimming cost V 2 bases and J 5 bases; bases outside gene matches: 8. CDR3 size: 15 residues. Germline V lookup: CDR1 MNHEY, CDR2 SMNVEV (reference sequence). The CDR3 protein is CASSLEGAVGETQYF. The CDR3 bases are TGTGCCAGCAGTTTAGAGGGGGCCGTAGGCGAGACCCAGTACTTC.

This clonotype appeared many times. The genes are TRBV12-3 or TRBV12-4 and TRBJ1-6; unclear D gene. The germline V and J ends were trimmed by 3 bases and 7 bases, with 7 bases remaining between them. The CDR3 has 13 residues. This CDR3 is CASSLVTNSPLHF. CDR3 nucleotide sequence: TGTGCCAGCAGTTTGGTTACGAATTCACCCCTCCACTTT.

This clonotype was counted at least ten times. V gene TRBV19 combines with J gene TRBJ1-2; D not resolved. V gave up 2 bases and J gave up 8 bases, with 18 bases separating them. The CDR3 loop spans 15 amino acids. CDR1 is LNHDA, CDR2 SQIVND, per germline (reference sequence). The CDR3 sequence: CASSITPQGLEGYTF. CDR3 in DNA: TGTGCCAGTAGTATAACCCCTCAAGGTCTGGAGGGCTACACCTTC.

This clonotype was recorded at least ten times. V and J are TRBV19 and TRBJ1-2; TRBD1 matches at 9 bases. Germline V gives CDR1 LNHDA, CDR2 SQIVND (reference sequence). The CDR3 runs 15 residues. Trimming took 7 bases from V and 3 from J; bases not matched to a gene: 9. This CDR3 reads CASTDPGQGDYGYTF. The DNA for the CDR3 is TGTGCCAGTACCGATCCGGGACAGGGAGACTATGGCTACACCTTC.

Many counts were recorded for this clonotype. The chain recombines TRBV12-3 or TRBV12-4 with TRBJ2-2; 10 bases line up with TRBD1. The CDR3 consists of 16 residues. Germline trimming cut 5 bases from V and 5 bases from J; bases unmatched to any gene: 8. CDR3 protein: CASSKSGQGRTGELFF. CDR3 bases: TGTGCCAGCAGTAAATCGGGACAGGGGAGGACCGGGGAGCTGTTTTTT.

This clonotype was counted only a few times. This chain connects TRBV19 to TRBJ2-1, with a possible D match to TRBD2 (5 bases). Trimming cost V 3 bases and J 6 bases, with 9 bases left between them. Germline V gene sequence: CDR1 LNHDA, CDR2 SQIVND (reference sequence). The CDR3 contains 13 residues. The CDR3 DNA reads as TGTGCCAGTAGTATTAATGGAGGCAATGAGCAGTTCTTC. As protein: CASSINGGNEQFF.

This clonotype has just a few counts. The CDR3 DNA is TGTGCCAGCAGCGGGACAGGGGGCGACCCGAAAGAGACCCAGTACTTC. Translated, it gives CASSGTGGDPKETQYF. The V gene is TRBV2, the J gene TRBJ2-5; 12 bases line up with TRBD1. Germline assignment: CDR1 SNHLY and CDR2 FYNNEI. J lost 3 bases, V lost 6 bases, and 8 bases had no gene match. CDR3 size: 16 residues.

This clonotype was found many times. The chain uses TRBV6-2 or TRBV6-3 and TRBJ2-3; D possibly corresponds to TRBD1 (6 bases). Germline CDR1 MNHEY, CDR2 SVGEGT. The CDR3 covers 16 residues. V gave up 3 bases and J gave up 2 bases, with 15 bases separating them. CDR3: CASSYAGQRFTDTQYF. The CDR3 DNA follows: TGTGCCAGCAGTTATGCTGGACAGCGGTTCACAGATACGCAGTATTTT.

This clonotype was observed at least ten times. The chain couples TRBV7-9 to TRBJ1-4; 8 nucleotides line up with TRBD1. Germline trimming cut 4 bases from V and 8 bases from J; bases unmatched to any gene: 6. This CDR3 region has 14 residues. The germline V gene encodes CDR1 SEHNR and CDR2 FQNEAQ (reference sequence). CDR3 loop: CASSSDRDSEKLFF. Here the CDR3 DNA reads TGTGCCAGCAGCTCGGACAGGGATAGCGAAAAACTGTTTTTT.

This clonotype has at least ten counts. The chain is built from TRBV14 and TRBJ2-3; D might be TRBD2 (5 bases). Trimming removed 4 bases from V and 7 bases from J, with 9 bases in between. The germline gives CDR1 SGHDN, CDR2 FVKESK. The CDR3 spans 12 residues. CDR3 protein: CASSPRGYTQYF. Here the CDR3 DNA reads TGTGCCAGCAGCCCCCGGGGTTATACGCAGTATTTT.

CDR3 sequence: CASRRDRATSRTNEKLFF. CDR3 in DNA: TGTGCCAGTAGAAGAGACAGGGCAACGTCTCGAACTAATGAAAAACTGTTTTTT. The rearrangement uses TRBV19 and TRBJ1-4; TRBD1 matches at 7 bases. The CDR3 loop spans 18 amino acids. V lost 6 bases and J lost 1; bases outside the gene matches: 14. The germline gives CDR1 LNHDA, CDR2 SQIVND (reference sequence).

This clonotype was observed a handful of times. This chain connects TRBV6-4 to TRBJ2-1; a possible D gene is TRBD2 (5 bases). V dropped 0 bases and J dropped 8 bases, with 8 bases sitting between them. The germline CDR1 and CDR2 sequences are MRHNA and SNTAGT. The CDR3 has 13 amino acids. CDR3 in DNA: TGTGCCAGCAGTGACTCGATTAGCGATGAGCAGTTCTTC. Amino acid sequence: CASSDSISDEQFF.

This clonotype was counted at least ten times. J is TRBJ2-1 and V is TRBV11-2; D gene unclear. The CDR3 runs 12 residues. V lost 3 bases and J lost 6, with 6 bases in between. The germline CDR1 and CDR2 sequences are SGHAT and FQNNGV. CDR3 residues: CASSFYPNEQFF. CDR3 sequence (DNA): TGTGCCAGCAGCTTCTACCCCAATGAGCAGTTCTTC.

The chain couples TRBV5-1 to TRBJ2-7, with D possibly matching TRBD1 (6 bases). V lost 2 bases to trimming and J lost 6 bases, with 15 bases between them. This CDR3 spans 14 amino acids. Germline V CDR1 and CDR2: SGHRS, YFSETQ. CDR3 in DNA: TGCGCCAGCAGCTTCACAGGGTTCGGCTTCGAGCAGTACTTC. Amino acid sequence: CASSFTGFGFEQYF.

In its sample, this clonotype was seen many times. The chain couples TRBV20-1 to TRBJ1-2; D call uncertain. The CDR3 sequence is 12 residues long. CDR1 is DFQATT and CDR2 is SNEGSKA in the germline V gene (reference sequence). The ends were cut back, 2 bases at V and 6 bases at J, with 10 bases in the middle. The CDR3 sequence is CSARTPGNGYTF. The DNA of the CDR3 is TGCAGTGCTAGAACGCCCGGCAATGGCTACACCTTC.